Presented here are 29 T cell receptor beta chains from one specimen sequenced in a study of siplizumab effects on memory and regulatory T cells. Using immunoSEQ multiplex PCR, the repertoire was profiled, and TCRdb retains in-frame clones only, with some absent. The table includes more than 85,000 clones, about 90% detected once. Specimen: CD4+ T cells sorted from blood. These receptors were collected from a human donor in good health.

The CDR3: CASSGPGQGGNEQFF. CDR3 DNA: TGTGCCAGCAGCGGTCCGGGACAGGGAGGCAATGAGCAGTTCTTC. This chain joins TRBV9 and TRBJ2-1; 9 nucleotides align to TRBD1. J lost 6 bases, V lost 3 bases, and 7 bases had no gene match. In germline, CDR1 is SGDLS, CDR2 YYNGEE. The CDR3 covers 15 residues.

The gene calls are TRBV5-1 and TRBJ1-1, with a tentative D call TRBD1 (5 bases). The V end lost 4 bases, the J end lost 2 bases, and 18 bases lay between the germline ends. This CDR3 comprises 16 residues. CDR1 SGHRS and CDR2 YFSETQ come from the germline V gene. CDR3: CASSDGHVTRNTEAFF. The CDR3 nucleotides read TGCGCCAGCAGCGACGGACATGTTACACGTAACACTGAAGCTTTCTTT.

This clone was counted between two and nine times. The same CDR3 also results from other DNA sequences found in this sample. This chain connects TRBV5-1 to TRBJ1-2; the D is unclear. The CDR3 totals 13 residues. Germline values: CDR1 SGHRS, CDR2 YFSETQ. Trimming shortened V by 1 base and J by 4 bases, and 8 bases separated the two germline ends. This CDR3 reads CASSLTGSYGYTF. The CDR3 DNA reads as TGCGCCAGCAGCTTGACCGGGTCCTATGGCTACACCTTC.

The chain's CDR3 is CASSGLRDGAEAFF. The CDR3 bases are TGTGCCAGCAGTGGACTCAGGGATGGGGCTGAAGCTTTCTTT. The chain employs TRBV6-1 and TRBJ1-1; D perhaps matches TRBD1 (5 bases). This CDR3 spans 14 amino acids. Germline V gene data show CDR1 as MNHNS and CDR2 as SASEGT. V was trimmed by 4 bases and J by 6 bases, leaving 15 bases between them.

V and J are TRBV14 and TRBJ1-3; TRBD1 matches at 8 bases. The germline gives CDR1 SGHDN, CDR2 FVKESK. V lost 5 bases and J lost 0; bases outside the gene matches: 9. The CDR3 sequence is 17 residues long. As DNA, the CDR3 is TGTGCCAGCAGCACCTACAGGGGGGAGATCTCTGGAAACACCATATATTTT. Its protein is CASSTYRGEISGNTIYF.

This chain connects TRBV28 to TRBJ1-2; TRBD1 matches 8 bases. J gave up 4 bases and V 5 bases, and 15 bases lay outside the gene matches. There are 17 residues in the CDR3. Germline V CDR1 and CDR2: MDHEN, SYDVKM. The CDR3 is CASSKAGTGLLIYGYTF. For the CDR3, the DNA is TGTGCCAGCAGTAAAGCTGGGACAGGCCTCCTTATCTATGGCTACACCTTC.

The chain recombines TRBV5-6 with TRBJ2-1, with D perhaps matching TRBD1 or TRBD2 (5 bases each). The CDR3 sequence is 14 residues long. Germline V gene data show CDR1 as SGHDT and CDR2 as YYEEEE. Deletions cut 1 base from V and 9 bases from J, with 14 bases between. CDR3 sequence reads: CASSLFGGRSEQFF. DNA for the CDR3: TGTGCCAGCAGCTTGTTTGGGGGTAGGAGTGAGCAGTTCTTC.

The chain carries TRBV7-2 and TRBJ1-1; D not resolved. The CDR3 extends over 16 amino acids. The germline CDR1 and CDR2 sequences are SGHTA and FQGNSA. Trimming took 6 bases from V and 1 from J, leaving 18 bases between them. CDR3 protein: CASRGGIGHGNTEAFF. The DNA of the CDR3 is TGTGCCAGCAGAGGTGGGATAGGGCACGGGAACACTGAAGCTTTCTTT.

The chain couples TRBV27 to TRBJ1-1; D is uncertain. The V gene's germline CDR1 is MNHEY and CDR2 SMNVEV (reference sequence). Trimming shortened V by 0 bases and J by 4 bases, and 9 bases separated the two germline ends. The CDR3 is made up of 14 amino acids. In DNA, the CDR3 is TGTGCCAGCAGTTTATCCAGGATCTTCACTGAAGCTTTCTTT. Its protein product is CASSLSRIFTEAFF.

This clone was seen more than once but under ten times. The chain joins TRBV5-4 to TRBJ2-2; 8 nucleotides line up with TRBD2. Germline assignment: CDR1 SGHNT and CDR2 YYREEE (reference sequence). The V segment lost 4 bases and the J segment 5 bases; nucleotides outside the gene matches: 10. This CDR3 has 16 residues. The CDR3 reads CASSRLGLGSTGELFF. CDR3 coding DNA: TGTGCCAGCAGCCGATTGGGACTAGGTTCTACCGGGGAGCTGTTTTTT. The variable domain in full, with the rest retrieved from reference TRBV5-4 and TRBJ2-2, is ETGVTQSPTHLIKTRGQQVTLRCSSQSGHNTVSWYQQALGQGPQFIFQYYREEENGRGNFPPRFSGLQFPNYSSELNVNALELDDSALYLCASSRLGLGSTGELFFGEGSRLTVL.

This chain links TRBV2 with TRBJ1-4, with 10 bases lining up with TRBD1. The CDR3 runs to 15 residues. Per germline, CDR1 SNHLY and CDR2 FYNNEI. Unmatched junction bases numbered 8, after V lost 6 bases and J lost 7 bases. This CDR3 reads CASRKQTGGGEKLFF. The CDR3 bases are TGTGCCAGCAGGAAACAGACAGGGGGCGGTGAAAAACTGTTTTTT. Based on the CDR3 plus reference TRBV2 and TRBJ1-4, the full variable domain is EPEVTQTPSHQVTQMGQEVILRCVPISNHLYFYWYRQILGQKVEFLVSFYNNEISEKSEIFDDQFSVERPDGSNFTLKIRSTKLEDSAMYFCASRKQTGGGEKLFFGSGTQLSVL.

The gene calls are TRBV5-4 and TRBJ1-2; D call uncertain. From germline, CDR1 is SGHNT and CDR2 YYREEE (reference sequence). Trimming stripped 2 bases from V and 3 bases from J, with 5 bases between. The CDR3 length is 12 residues. The CDR3 loop is CASSFEDYGYTF. CDR3 coding DNA: TGTGCCAGCAGCTTTGAGGACTATGGCTACACCTTC.

The genes are TRBV5-1 and TRBJ2-7; D possibly corresponds to TRBD2 (6 bases). There are 15 residues in the CDR3. The V gene's germline CDR1 is SGHRS and CDR2 YFSETQ. Trimming took off 2 bases at V and 5 bases at J, with 17 bases between the two ends. The CDR3 region is CASSLRSGVADEQYF. For the CDR3, the DNA is TGCGCCAGCAGCTTAAGATCGGGGGTCGCGGACGAGCAGTACTTC.

The rearrangement uses TRBV5-5 and TRBJ1-5; D call uncertain. With 2 bases removed from V and 1 base from J, the gap between germline ends came to 7 bases. In germline, CDR1 is SGHKS, CDR2 YYEKEE (reference sequence). This CDR3 has 14 amino acids. As DNA, the CDR3 is TGTGCCAGCAGCTTAGGAGGGAGCAATCAGCCCCAGCATTTT. Translating gives CASSLGGSNQPQHF.

The V gene is TRBV4-1, the J gene TRBJ2-7, with TRBD2 matching 8 bases. The CDR3 runs 19 residues. V shed 0 bases and J 1 base; nucleotides not matched to a gene: 14. Looked up from germline, CDR1 is MGHRA and CDR2 is YSYEKL. This chain's CDR3 is CASSQEIPQGLVISYEQYF. CDR3 sequence (DNA): TGCGCCAGCAGCCAAGAAATCCCTCAGGGACTAGTGATTTCCTACGAGCAGTACTTC.

The rearrangement links TRBV4-2 to TRBJ1-1, with D perhaps TRBD1 (6 bases). Germline CDR1 is LGHNA and CDR2 is YNFKEQ. The CDR3 is 15 amino acids. The V gene lost 0 bases and the J gene lost 6 bases, with 14 bases spanning the gap. The CDR3 DNA sequence: TGTGCCAGCAGCCAAGATTTGGGGGCCGCGGCTGAAGCTTTCTTT. It translates to CASSQDLGAAAEAFF.

The chain recombines TRBV25-1 with TRBJ1-2; 8 bases fit TRBD1. The length of the CDR3 is 13 residues. Looked up from germline, CDR1 is MGHDK and CDR2 is SYGVNS. Trimming removed 8 bases from V and 7 bases from J; junction bases left unmatched: 9. The chain's CDR3 is CASAQAGGGGYTF. CDR3 coding DNA: TGTGCCAGCGCCCAGGCAGGGGGCGGTGGCTACACCTTC.

The genes are TRBV5-1 and TRBJ1-3; no definite D call. Germline V lookup: CDR1 SGHRS, CDR2 YFSETQ. The CDR3 is made up of 14 amino acids. The germline V and J ends were trimmed by 4 bases and 0 bases, with 8 bases remaining between them. CDR3 amino acids: CASSLSFSGNTIYF. Written as DNA, the CDR3 is TGCGCCAGCAGCCTGAGTTTCTCTGGAAACACCATATATTTT. Drawing the rest from reference TRBV5-1 and TRBJ1-3, the complete variable domain is KAGVTQTPRYLIKTRGQQVTLSCSPISGHRSVSWYQQTPGQGLQFLFEYFSETQRNKGNFPGRFSGRQFSNSRSEMNVSTLELGDSALYLCASSLSFSGNTIYFGEGSWLTVV.

The chain is built from TRBV5-1 and TRBJ2-1; the D is unclear. Germline assignment: CDR1 SGHRS and CDR2 YFSETQ. The CDR3 spans 15 residues. V lost 4 bases and J lost 0, with 11 bases in between. The CDR3 DNA reads TGCGCCAGCAGCCCTGGGCTAAGCTCCTACAATGAGCAGTTCTTC. As protein: CASSPGLSSYNEQFF.

The chain links TRBV4-1 to TRBJ1-2; 9 positions agree with TRBD1. Unmatched junction bases numbered 3, after V lost 1 base and J lost 6 bases. The CDR3 extends over 14 amino acids. CDR1 is MGHRA and CDR2 is YSYEKL in the germline V gene. The CDR3 is CASSQGDRVDGYTF. DNA of the CDR3: TGCGCCAGCAGCCAAGGGGACAGGGTGGATGGCTACACCTTC.

The chain has TRBV5-1 and TRBJ2-2; D is possibly TRBD1 or TRBD2 (5 bases each). V dropped 6 bases and J dropped 9 bases, with 9 bases sitting between them. CDR1 SGHRS and CDR2 YFSETQ come from the germline V gene. This CDR3 contains 11 residues. Written as DNA, the CDR3 is TGCGCCAGCATGGGGGTCAGGGAGCTGTTTTTT. Its protein product is CASMGVRELFF.

Here the CDR3 reads CASSVSGTGELFF. In nucleotides, the CDR3 is TGTGCCAGCAGCGTGTCGGGCACCGGGGAGCTGTTTTTT. J is TRBJ2-2 and V is TRBV9; no definite D call. From germline, CDR1 is SGDLS and CDR2 YYNGEE. This CDR3 has 13 residues. The V end lost 2 bases, the J end lost 4 bases, and 6 bases lay between the germline ends.

The chain carries TRBV20-1 and TRBJ2-1; D remains ambiguous. This CDR3 has 10 amino acids. Germline lookup yields CDR1 DFQATT and CDR2 SNEGSKA (reference sequence). V shed 6 bases and J shed 3 bases, with 3 bases lying between them. Here the CDR3 reads CSANYNEQFF. The DNA of the CDR3 is TGCAGTGCCAACTACAATGAGCAGTTCTTC.

The chain employs TRBV25-1 and TRBJ2-6, with 8 bases fitting TRBD1. Looked up from germline, CDR1 is MGHDK and CDR2 is SYGVNS. V dropped 4 bases and J dropped 3; count of bases not matched to a gene: 5. This CDR3 is built from 16 residues. The CDR3 DNA sequence: TGTGCCAGCAGTGTTCCAGGGGGCTATGGGGCCAACGTCCTGACTTTC. Translation: CASSVPGGYGANVLTF.

The genes are TRBV10-2 and TRBJ2-2, with a possible D match to TRBD1 (5 bases). V was cut by 10 bases and J by 11 bases, with 14 bases left in between. The germline V gene has CDR1 WSHSY and CDR2 SAAADI. This CDR3 has 11 amino acids. As DNA, the CDR3 is TGCGCCACAAGCCAGGGTGTTGAGCTGTTTTTT. Protein product: CATSQGVELFF.

This sequence joins TRBV28 and TRBJ2-7; D perhaps matches TRBD2 (6 bases). CDR1 is MDHEN and CDR2 is SYDVKM in the germline V gene. V was trimmed by 6 bases and J by 1 base, leaving 16 bases between them. The CDR3 runs 15 residues. CDR3 region: CASSQPAGTSYEQYF. Written as DNA, the CDR3 is TGTGCCAGCAGCCAACCTGCCGGGACTTCCTACGAGCAGTACTTC.

This sequence joins TRBV19 and TRBJ2-7; maybe TRBD1 (6 bases). V gave up 3 bases and J gave up 3 bases, with 15 bases separating them. Germline V gene data show CDR1 as LNHDA and CDR2 as SQIVND (reference sequence). The CDR3 contains 15 residues. In DNA form, the CDR3 reads TGTGCCAGTAGTATCGAACAGGGAACATTCTACGAGCAGTACTTC. Translating it yields CASSIEQGTFYEQYF.

The chain couples TRBV7-8 to TRBJ2-1, with D maybe TRBD2 (5 bases). Trimming pared 0 bases from V and 10 bases from J, leaving 10 bases between. CDR1 SGHVS and CDR2 FQNEAQ come from the germline V gene. There are 13 residues in the CDR3. For the CDR3, the DNA is TGTGCCAGCAGCTTAGCCGCTCCGGGGGAGCAGTTCTTC. This codes for CASSLAAPGEQFF.

The table lists this clone with a few counts. V is TRBV5-4 and J is TRBJ1-2; D is perhaps TRBD1 (6 bases). Germline V gene sequence: CDR1 SGHNT, CDR2 YYREEE (reference sequence). This CDR3 has 13 residues. V was trimmed by 0 bases and J by 5 bases, leaving 8 bases between them. CDR3 amino acids: CASSLGTGYGYTF. In DNA form, the CDR3 reads TGTGCCAGCAGCTTGGGTACAGGGTATGGCTACACCTTC.